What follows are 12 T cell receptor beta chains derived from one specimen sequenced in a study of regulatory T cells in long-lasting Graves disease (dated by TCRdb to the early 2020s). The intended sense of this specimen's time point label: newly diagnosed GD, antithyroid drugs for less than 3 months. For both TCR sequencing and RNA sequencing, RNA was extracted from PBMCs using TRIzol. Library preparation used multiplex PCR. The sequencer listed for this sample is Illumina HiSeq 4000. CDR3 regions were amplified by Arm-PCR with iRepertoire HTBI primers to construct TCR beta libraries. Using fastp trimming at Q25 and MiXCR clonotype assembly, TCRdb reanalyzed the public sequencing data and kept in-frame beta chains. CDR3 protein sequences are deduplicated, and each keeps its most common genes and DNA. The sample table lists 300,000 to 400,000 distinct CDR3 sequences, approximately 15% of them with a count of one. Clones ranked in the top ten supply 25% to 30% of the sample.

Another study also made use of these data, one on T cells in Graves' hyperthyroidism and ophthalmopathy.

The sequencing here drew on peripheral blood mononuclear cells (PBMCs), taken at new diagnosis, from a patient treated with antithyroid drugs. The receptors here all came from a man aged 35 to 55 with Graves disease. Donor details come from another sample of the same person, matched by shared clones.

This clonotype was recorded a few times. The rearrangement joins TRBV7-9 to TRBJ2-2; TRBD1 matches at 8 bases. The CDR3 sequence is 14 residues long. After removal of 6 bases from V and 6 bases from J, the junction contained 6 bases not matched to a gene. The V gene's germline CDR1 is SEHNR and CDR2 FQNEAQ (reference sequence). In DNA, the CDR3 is TGTGCCAGCAGGGAGGACAGGGAGGCCGGGGAGCTGTTTTTT. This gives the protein CASREDREAGELFF.

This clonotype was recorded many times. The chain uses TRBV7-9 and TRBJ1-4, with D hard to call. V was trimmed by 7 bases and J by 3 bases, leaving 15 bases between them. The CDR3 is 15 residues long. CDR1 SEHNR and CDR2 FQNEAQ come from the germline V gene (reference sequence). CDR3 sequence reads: CASTIWGGSNEKLFF. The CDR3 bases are TGTGCCAGCACCATTTGGGGAGGCTCTAATGAAAAACTGTTTTTT.

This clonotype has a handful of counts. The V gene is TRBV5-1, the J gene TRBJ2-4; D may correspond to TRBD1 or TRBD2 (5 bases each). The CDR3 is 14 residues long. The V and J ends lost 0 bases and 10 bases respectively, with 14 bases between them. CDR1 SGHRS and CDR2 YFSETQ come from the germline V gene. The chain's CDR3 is CASSLGDGDRIQYF. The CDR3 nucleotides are TGCGCCAGCAGCTTGGGAGACGGGGACCGAATTCAGTACTTC.

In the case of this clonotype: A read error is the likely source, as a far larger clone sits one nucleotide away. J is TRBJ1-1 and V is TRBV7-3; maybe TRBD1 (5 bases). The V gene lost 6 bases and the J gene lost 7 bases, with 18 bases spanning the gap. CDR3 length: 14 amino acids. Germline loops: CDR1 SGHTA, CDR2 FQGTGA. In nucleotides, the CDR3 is TGTGCCAGCAGGCCGGGACGGAATGCCCTTGAAGCTTTCTTT. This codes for CASRPGRNALEAFF.

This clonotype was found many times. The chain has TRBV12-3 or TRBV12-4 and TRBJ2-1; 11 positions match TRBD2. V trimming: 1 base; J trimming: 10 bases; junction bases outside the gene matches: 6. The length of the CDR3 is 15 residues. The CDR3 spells CASSLEVAGGGEQFF. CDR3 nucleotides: TGTGCCAGCAGTTTAGAGGTAGCGGGGGGGGGGGAGCAGTTCTTC.

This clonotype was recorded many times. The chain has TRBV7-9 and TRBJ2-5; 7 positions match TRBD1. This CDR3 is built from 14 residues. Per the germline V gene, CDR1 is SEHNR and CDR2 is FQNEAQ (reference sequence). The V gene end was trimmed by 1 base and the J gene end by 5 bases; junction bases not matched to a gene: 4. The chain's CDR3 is CASSLVTGAETQYF. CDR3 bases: TGTGCCAGCAGCTTAGTAACAGGGGCGGAGACCCAGTACTTC.

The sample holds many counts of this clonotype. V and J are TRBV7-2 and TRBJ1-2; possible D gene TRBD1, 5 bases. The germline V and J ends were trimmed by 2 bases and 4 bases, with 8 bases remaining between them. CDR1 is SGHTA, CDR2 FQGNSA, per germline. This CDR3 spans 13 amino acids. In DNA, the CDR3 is TGTGCCAGCAGCTTATCAGGGCTCTATGGCTACACCTTC. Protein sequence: CASSLSGLYGYTF.

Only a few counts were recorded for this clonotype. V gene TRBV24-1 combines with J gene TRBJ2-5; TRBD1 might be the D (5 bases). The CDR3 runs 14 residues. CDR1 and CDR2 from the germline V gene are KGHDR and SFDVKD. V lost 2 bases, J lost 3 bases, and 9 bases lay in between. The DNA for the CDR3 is TGTGCCACCAGTGATTCCCCAGGGAAAGAGACCCAGTACTTC. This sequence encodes CATSDSPGKETQYF.

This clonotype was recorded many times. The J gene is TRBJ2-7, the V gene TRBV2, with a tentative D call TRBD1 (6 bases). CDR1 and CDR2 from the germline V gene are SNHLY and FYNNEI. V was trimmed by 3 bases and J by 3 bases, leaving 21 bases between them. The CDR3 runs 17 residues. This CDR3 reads CASSDLTGSASDYEQYF. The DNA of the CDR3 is TGTGCCAGCAGTGATCTAACAGGGAGCGCGTCCGACTACGAGCAGTACTTC.

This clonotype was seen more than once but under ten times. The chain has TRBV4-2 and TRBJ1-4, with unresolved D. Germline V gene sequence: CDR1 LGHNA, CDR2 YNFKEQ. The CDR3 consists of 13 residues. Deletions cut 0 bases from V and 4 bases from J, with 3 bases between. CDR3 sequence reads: CASSQDYNEKLFF. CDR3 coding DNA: TGTGCCAGCAGCCAAGACTATAATGAAAAACTGTTTTTT.

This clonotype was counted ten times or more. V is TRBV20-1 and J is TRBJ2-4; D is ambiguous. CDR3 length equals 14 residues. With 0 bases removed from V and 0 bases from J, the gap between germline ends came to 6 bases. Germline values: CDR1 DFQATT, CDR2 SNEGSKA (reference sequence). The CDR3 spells CSARDPLAKNIQYF. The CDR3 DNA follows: TGCAGTGCTAGAGACCCGTTAGCCAAAAACATTCAGTACTTC.

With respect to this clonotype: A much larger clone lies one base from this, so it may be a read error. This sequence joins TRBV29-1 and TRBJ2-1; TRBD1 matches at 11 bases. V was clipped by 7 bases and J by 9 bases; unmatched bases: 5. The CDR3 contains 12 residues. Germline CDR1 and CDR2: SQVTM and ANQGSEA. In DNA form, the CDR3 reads TGCAGCGGACCGGGACAGGGGGGTGAGCAGTTCTTC. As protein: CSGPGQGGEQFF.